This TCR beta chain was captured in a study of CD8+CD57+ T cells in acquired aplastic anemia. Study-level points and caveats: Patients and controls shared 25 to 30 CD8+ CDR3 sequences, which appeared highly expressed in patients and within their immunodominant clones.

This clonotype was observed once. Its specificity is not known. The CDR3 does not close with the conserved phenylalanine or tryptophan, likely indicating a read error. The DNA is omitted, as the CDR3 cannot be located on it reliably, and the CDR3 follows TCRdb's listing. The TCR beta profiling, which covered VDJ combination and CDR3 sequence, was carried out using genomic DNA as the template. One entry per CDR3 protein results from TCRdb running MiXCR on the reads. The data hold 200,000 to 300,000 distinct CDR3 sequences, with around 82% observed a single time. The CDR3 length is 13 residues, termini included. Germline CDR1 and CDR2: SGHVS and FQNEAQ. Individuals selected for sequencing had exhibited CD8+CD57+ cell expansion on flow cytometry. Severe acquired aplastic anemia was the diagnosis recorded for all patients.

This sequence joins TRBV7-8 and TRBJ2-3; no DNA check was done on the table's D call, TRBD2. The sequenced sample was sorted CD4+, CD8+, or CD8+CD57+ T cells (not recorded which) from PBMCs. This receptor was identified in a human donor with aplastic anemia. The CDR3 region is CASGDAGSPTTQY.